This T cell receptor beta chain was captured in a study of PD-L1 blockade in urothelial cancer. Study-wide background: Samples of blood were analyzed 3 weeks (second dose) and 6 weeks after treatment start.

CDR1 is LGHNA and CDR2 is YSLEER in the germline V gene. The V end lost 1 base, the J end lost 4 bases, and 11 bases lay between the germline ends. This CDR3 has 14 amino acids. The table came from immunoSEQ multiplex PCR; TCRdb's copy has only in-frame clones and leaves some out. The repertoire holds about 88,000 clones, approximately 91% seen once, with approximately 10% in the top ten. Sequences were derived from PBMCs, sampled around atezolizumab (anti-PD-L1) treatment. The receptor was derived from a man in his 60s with urothelial cancer. V gene TRBV4-3 combines with J gene TRBJ2-7; D gene uncertain. The CDR3 is CASSQGKPSYEQYF. In DNA form, the CDR3 reads TGCGCCAGCAGCCAAGGTAAGCCTTCATACGAGCAGTACTTC.